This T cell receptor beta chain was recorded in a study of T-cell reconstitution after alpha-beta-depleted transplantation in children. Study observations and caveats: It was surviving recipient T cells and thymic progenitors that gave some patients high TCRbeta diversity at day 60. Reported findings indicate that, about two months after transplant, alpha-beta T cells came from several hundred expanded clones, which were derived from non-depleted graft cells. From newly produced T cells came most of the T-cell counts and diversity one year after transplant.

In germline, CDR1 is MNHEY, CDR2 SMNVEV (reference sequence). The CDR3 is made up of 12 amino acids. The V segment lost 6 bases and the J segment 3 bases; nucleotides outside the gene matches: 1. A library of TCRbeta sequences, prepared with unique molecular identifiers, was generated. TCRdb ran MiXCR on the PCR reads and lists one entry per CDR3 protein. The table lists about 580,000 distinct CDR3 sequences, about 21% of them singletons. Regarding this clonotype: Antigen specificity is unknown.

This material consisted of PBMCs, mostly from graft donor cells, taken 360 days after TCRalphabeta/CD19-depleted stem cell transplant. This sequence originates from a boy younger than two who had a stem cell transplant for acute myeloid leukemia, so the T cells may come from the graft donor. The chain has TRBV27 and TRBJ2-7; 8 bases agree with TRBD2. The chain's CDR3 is CASRGLGYEQYF. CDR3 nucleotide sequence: TGTGCCAGCAGGGGACTAGGCTACGAGCAGTACTTC.